The 14 T cell receptor beta chains below all came from one sample that was sequenced in a study of T cells after posttransplantation cyclophosphamide. Assay: immunoSEQ multiplex PCR; the TCRdb copy retains only in-frame clones and omits some. The table has around 23,000 clones, roughly two thirds seen once. Sequenced material: memory CD4+ T cells sorted from PBMCs. These receptors came from an older woman in good health, CMV-negative, and a related stem cell transplant donor.

The genes are TRBV18 and TRBJ1-1; a possible D gene is TRBD1 (5 bases). Germline V CDR1 and CDR2: KGHSH, LQKENI. The germline V and J ends were trimmed by 3 bases and 10 bases, with 12 bases remaining between them. The CDR3 length is 12 residues. CDR3: CASSPSLQGAFF. DNA for the CDR3: TGTGCCAGCTCACCCTCCCTCCAGGGAGCTTTCTTT.

The chain links TRBV7-2 to TRBJ2-7; TRBD2 agrees at 9 bases. CDR3 length equals 15 residues. Trimming took 0 bases from V and 3 from J; bases not matched to a gene: 3. In germline, CDR1 is SGHTA, CDR2 FQGNSA. CDR3 in DNA: TGTGCCAGCAGCTTAGCGGGGCGGGGGGGCTACGAGCAGTACTTC. It is translated as CASSLAGRGGYEQYF. The full variable domain, in which reference TRBV7-2 and TRBJ2-7 provide the parts outside the CDR3, is GAGVSQSPSNKVTEKGKDVELRCDPISGHTALYWYRQSLGQGLEFLIYFQGNSAPDKSGLPSDRFSAERTGGSVSTLTIQRTQQEDSAVYLCASSLAGRGGYEQYFGPGTRLTVT.

The V gene is TRBV20-1, the J gene TRBJ2-7; D uncertain. The CDR3 runs to 11 residues. Germline V gene lookup returns CDR1 DFQATT and CDR2 SNEGSKA (reference sequence). The germline V and J ends were trimmed by 8 bases and 3 bases, with 11 bases remaining between them. CDR3 sequence: CSFTEHYEQYF. The CDR3 DNA sequence: TGCAGTTTTACCGAGCACTACGAGCAGTACTTC.

This clone was recorded only once. CDR3 in DNA: TGTGCCGTAGGAGGCAGTTATAACAGCTACACCTTC. This sequence encodes CAVGGSYNSYTF. This chain links TRBV6-5 with TRBJ1-2; D is ambiguous. Trimming stripped 11 bases from V and 9 bases from J, with 19 bases between. Germline CDR1 and CDR2: MNHEY and SVGAGI. CDR3 length: 12 residues.

The rearrangement joins TRBV5-1 to TRBJ1-2; TRBD1 agrees at 8 bases. CDR1 SGHRS and CDR2 YFSETQ come from the germline V gene. CDR3 length: 14 amino acids. V trimming: 2 bases; J trimming: 8 bases; junction bases outside the gene matches: 8. The CDR3 reads CASSLTGGGRGYTF. The CDR3 nucleotides read TGCGCCAGCAGCTTAACAGGGGGGGGCAGAGGCTACACCTTC.

This clone was seen more than once but under ten times. This chain joins TRBV6-1 and TRBJ1-5; 7 bases are shared with TRBD1. With V trimmed by 4 bases and J by 4 bases, 13 bases remained unmatched. There are 17 residues in the CDR3. Per germline, CDR1 MNHNS and CDR2 SASEGT. The CDR3 reads CASSGPGGTANNQPQHF. In DNA form, the CDR3 reads TGTGCCAGCAGTGGACCGGGAGGGACAGCGAATAATCAGCCCCAGCATTTT.

The genes are TRBV9 and TRBJ1-5; D gene ambiguous. From germline, CDR1 is SGDLS and CDR2 YYNGEE. Trimming shortened V by 3 bases and J by 3 bases, and 10 bases separated the two germline ends. The CDR3 consists of 14 residues. CDR3 sequence: CASSGHEYNQPQHF. The CDR3, as DNA: TGTGCCAGCAGCGGACATGAGTACAATCAGCCCCAGCATTTT.

In regard to this clone: Other nucleotide sequences from this sample produce the same CDR3. The rearrangement joins TRBV9 to TRBJ2-5; 7 positions match TRBD2. The CDR3 runs 14 residues. Germline assignment: CDR1 SGDLS and CDR2 YYNGEE. V lost 3 bases and J lost 2; bases outside the gene matches: 4. The CDR3 DNA sequence: TGTGCCAGCAGCGGGGGGGGTCCTCAAGAGACCCAGTACTTC. Protein sequence: CASSGGGPQETQYF.

The chain carries TRBV15 and TRBJ2-3, with 7 nucleotides matching TRBD2. Germline V gene sequence: CDR1 LNHNV, CDR2 YYDKDF (reference sequence). Trimming at V came to 0 bases and at J to 0 bases, leaving 9 bases not matched to a gene. The CDR3 loop spans 18 amino acids. The chain's CDR3 is CATSRDRIGGKSTDTQYF. CDR3 sequence (DNA): TGTGCCACCAGCAGAGATCGGATCGGGGGGAAGAGCACAGATACGCAGTATTTT.

This chain connects TRBV18 to TRBJ1-3; a weak D match, TRBD1 (6 bases). Per germline, CDR1 KGHSH and CDR2 LQKENI. V lost 6 bases and J 0 bases, leaving 21 bases between the germline ends. The CDR3 has 18 residues. This CDR3 is CASSPTPNRDLSGNTIYF. The CDR3 DNA follows: TGTGCCAGCTCCCCTACTCCGAACAGGGACCTCTCTGGAAACACCATATATTTT.

The chain has TRBV6-1 and TRBJ1-2, with D possibly matching TRBD1 (5 bases). Germline values: CDR1 MNHNS, CDR2 SASEGT. The CDR3 spans 13 residues. V was cut by 6 bases and J by 2 bases, with 10 bases left in between. CDR3 loop: CASRGVGNYGYTF. The CDR3 DNA reads TGTGCCAGCAGAGGGGTGGGGAACTATGGCTACACCTTC.

V is TRBV2 and J is TRBJ1-6; weak D call: TRBD1 (6 bases). V was pared by 6 bases and J by 9 bases, with 9 bases between. Germline-derived CDR1 and CDR2 are SNHLY and FYNNEI. The CDR3 totals 12 residues. CDR3 amino acids: CASRVQGSPLHF. In DNA form, the CDR3 reads TGTGCCAGCAGAGTACAGGGTTCACCCCTCCACTTT.

This rearrangement joins TRBV6-1 to TRBJ1-2; D is unclear. Trimming pared 1 base from V and 4 bases from J, leaving 7 bases between. CDR1 and CDR2 from the germline V gene are MNHNS and SASEGT. The CDR3 extends over 13 amino acids. The CDR3 DNA reads TGTGCCAGCAGTGAAGTACCGGTCTATGGCTACACCTTC. It encodes CASSEVPVYGYTF.

This chain links TRBV6-5 with TRBJ2-7; D is perhaps TRBD2 (6 bases). This CDR3 spans 13 amino acids. Germline lookup yields CDR1 MNHEY and CDR2 SVGAGI. V was shortened by 8 bases and J by 7 bases, with 18 bases between the two germline ends. The CDR3 reads CASSPGHRGEQYF. CDR3 nucleotides: TGTGCCAGCTCCCCGGGCCACCGGGGGGAGCAGTACTTC.